The sequence of this T cell receptor beta chain was determined in a study of CD8 T cells in ankylosing spondylitis. Study-level points and caveats: Characteristic of ankylosing spondylitis blood, it appeared, was a TCR beta motif comprising several highly homologous variants. Some of the motif variants had earlier been found in reactive arthritis patients' fluid and blood. Significant enrichment of disease-linked clones was reported in matched ankylosing spondylitis synovial fluid.

This clonotype appeared many times. The antigen is not known. Quantitative 5'-RACE with molecular barcodes generated TCR beta libraries. From the 5' RACE reads, TCRdb called clonotypes with MiXCR, one entry per CDR3 protein. Among 350,000 or so distinct CDR3 sequences listed, 11% were seen once. The sequence was collected from a female donor with ankylosing spondylitis or in good health (not recorded which). Sample: blood, either unsorted or a sorted T cell fraction (not recorded which).

The CDR3 reads CASSLGVISYNEQFF. DNA of the CDR3: TGTGCCAGCAGCTTAGGGGTGATTTCCTACAATGAGCAGTTCTTC. The chain is built from TRBV11-2 and TRBJ2-1; D is unresolved. Germline assignment: CDR1 SGHAT and CDR2 FQNNGV. This CDR3 is 15 amino acids long. V was shortened by 1 base and J by 1 base, with 8 bases between the two germline ends. The variable domain in full, completed from reference TRBV11-2 and TRBJ2-1, reads EAGVAQSPRYKIIEKRQSVAFWCNPISGHATLYWYQQILGQGPKLLIQFQNNGVVDDSQLPKDRFSAERLKGVDSTLKIQPAKLEDSAVYLCASSLGVISYNEQFFGPGTRLTVL.